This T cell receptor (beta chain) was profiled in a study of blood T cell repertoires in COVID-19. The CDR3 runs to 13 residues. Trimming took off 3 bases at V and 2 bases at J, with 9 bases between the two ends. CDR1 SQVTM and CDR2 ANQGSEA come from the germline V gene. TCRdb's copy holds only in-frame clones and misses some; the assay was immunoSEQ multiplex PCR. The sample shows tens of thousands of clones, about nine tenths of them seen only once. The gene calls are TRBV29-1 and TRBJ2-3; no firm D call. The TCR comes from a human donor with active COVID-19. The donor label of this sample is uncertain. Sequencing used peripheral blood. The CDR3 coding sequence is TGCAGCGTTGAGCCGAAACACACAGATACGCAGTATTTT. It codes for CSVEPKHTDTQYF.